Each of the 13 T cell receptor beta chains below was sequenced from the same sample in a study of CD8+CD57+ T cells in acquired aplastic anemia. Using genomic DNA as the template, TCR beta VDJ and CDR3 profiling was carried out. TCRdb reprocessed the reads via MiXCR and lists one record per CDR3 protein. Of about 160,000 distinct CDR3 sequences in the sample, about 48% were seen once. What was sequenced was sorted CD4+, CD8+, or CD8+CD57+ T cells (not recorded which) from PBMCs. The receptors come from a human donor in good health.

This clonotype was detected once. This clone may be a read error of a much larger clone one base away. The CDR3 is CAISYGPGQGEETQYF. In DNA, the CDR3 is TGTGCCATCAGTTACGGCCCGGGACAGGGAGAGGAGACCCAGTACTTC. The chain combines TRBV10-3 with TRBJ2-5, with 9 positions matching TRBD1. V lost 5 bases, J lost 5 bases, and 12 bases stayed unmatched. The length of the CDR3 is 16 residues. Germline V gene data show CDR1 as ENHRY and CDR2 as SYGVKD.

To note about this clonotype: An end of the junction does not agree with germline; a read error may underlie this. The rearrangement links TRBV10-3 to TRBJ1-5; a possible D gene is TRBD1 (6 bases). The CDR3 spans 14 residues. Germline assignment: CDR1 ENHRY and CDR2 SYGVKD. The CDR3 bases are TGCGCCACCGAACAGGGACTGATTGGGCAGCCCCAGCATTTT. Its protein is CATEQGLIGQPQHF.

This clonotype was seen a few times. The chain employs TRBV19 and TRBJ2-7; D unresolved. The CDR3 extends over 12 amino acids. The V end lost 7 bases, the J end lost 7 bases, and 14 bases lay between the germline ends. Germline values: CDR1 LNHDA, CDR2 SQIVND (reference sequence). Here the CDR3 DNA reads TGTGCCAGTATCTCGCCCCCCGGGGAGCAGTACTTC. Residues: CASISPPGEQYF.

This chain joins TRBV2 and TRBJ1-2; the D is unclear. V lost 6 bases, J lost 5 bases, and 19 bases lay in between. CDR1 SNHLY and CDR2 FYNNEI come from the germline V gene. The CDR3 is made up of 15 amino acids. Here the CDR3 reads CASSSIREPRYGYTF. DNA for the CDR3: TGTGCCAGCAGCTCTATAAGGGAGCCAAGGTATGGCTACACCTTC.

The chain recombines TRBV7-9 with TRBJ1-2; 7 positions agree with TRBD1. This CDR3 is built from 12 residues. V was pared by 6 bases and J by 8 bases, with 6 bases of the junction left unmatched. CDR1 is SEHNR, CDR2 FQNEAQ, per germline (reference sequence). The CDR3: CASRRGQEGYTF. CDR3 bases: TGTGCCAGCAGGAGGGGGCAGGAAGGCTACACCTTC. Full variable domain (outside the CDR3, taken from reference TRBV7-9 and TRBJ1-2): DTGVSQNPRHKITKRGQNVTFRCDPISEHNRLYWYRQTLGQGPEFLTYFQNEAQLEKSRLLSDRFSAERPKGSFSTLEIQRTEQGDSAMYLCASRRGQEGYTFGSGTRLTVV.

This clonotype was counted a few times. CDR3 bases: TGTGCCAGCAGTGAATCGGGAGCAGCAGACGAGCAGTACTTC. It translates to CASSESGAADEQYF. This chain joins TRBV25-1 and TRBJ2-7, with D tentatively TRBD2 (6 bases). V lost 1 base and J 5 bases, leaving 12 bases between the germline ends. CDR3 length: 14 amino acids. Germline CDR1 is MGHDK and CDR2 is SYGVNS.

In this sample, this clonotype turned up many times. The chain recombines TRBV4-2 with TRBJ1-1, with TRBD1 as a possible D gene (5 bases). Germline CDR1 and CDR2: LGHNA and YNFKEQ. The CDR3 covers 16 residues. Trimming took off 1 base at V and 8 bases at J, with 20 bases between the two ends. CDR3 sequence reads: CASSQGFGALKPEAFF. CDR3 sequence (DNA): TGTGCCAGCAGCCAAGGATTTGGGGCCCTCAAACCCGAAGCTTTCTTT.

The chain has TRBV6-4 and TRBJ2-2; weak D call: TRBD2 (6 bases). The CDR3 covers 16 residues. Germline CDR1 is MRHNA and CDR2 is SNTAGT. Trimming left V 0 bases short and J 0 bases short, with 8 bases between. CDR3 sequence (DNA): TGTGCCAGCAGTGACTCGCGGGGAGCGAACACCGGGGAGCTGTTTTTT. It yields the protein CASSDSRGANTGELFF.

The chain uses TRBV11-2 and TRBJ1-4; D possibly corresponds to TRBD1 (6 bases). The germline gives CDR1 SGHAT, CDR2 FQNNGV. The V end lost 1 base, the J end lost 8 bases, and 26 bases lay between the germline ends. The length of the CDR3 is 19 residues. CDR3 bases: TGTGCCAGCAGCTTAGTGATGACGAGCTTACCGGGACACCGGGAAAAACTGTTTTTT. Residues: CASSLVMTSLPGHREKLFF.

This clonotype occurred a few times. The chain joins TRBV5-4 to TRBJ2-7, with D unresolved. V was pared by 2 bases and J by 5 bases, with 11 bases between. Germline values: CDR1 SGHNT, CDR2 YYREEE (reference sequence). The CDR3 contains 13 residues. CDR3 loop: CASSLPAANEQYF. For the CDR3, the DNA is TGTGCCAGCAGCTTACCGGCCGCAAACGAGCAGTACTTC.

This chain connects TRBV24-1 to TRBJ2-1; weak D call: TRBD1 (5 bases). The germline gives CDR1 KGHDR, CDR2 SFDVKD. CDR3 length: 15 residues. V lost 3 bases to trimming and J lost 1 base, with 9 bases between them. CDR3 region: CATSDPQGSYNEQFF. Here the CDR3 DNA reads TGTGCCACCAGTGATCCCCAGGGATCCTACAATGAGCAGTTCTTC.

Many counts were recorded for this clonotype. The chain links TRBV6-1 to TRBJ1-5, with D maybe TRBD1 (5 bases). CDR1 MNHNS and CDR2 SASEGT come from the germline V gene. V lost 7 bases, J lost 6 bases, and 16 bases lay in between. The CDR3 covers 14 residues. CDR3 amino acids: CASTGRDSGQPQHF. The CDR3 DNA is TGTGCCAGCACCGGCAGGGATAGTGGTCAGCCCCAGCATTTT.

The rearrangement links TRBV24-1 to TRBJ1-5, with 7 bases lining up with TRBD1. CDR1 KGHDR and CDR2 SFDVKD come from the germline V gene. The CDR3 is made up of 16 amino acids. J was trimmed by 5 bases and V by 3 bases; bases with no gene match: 9. CDR3 region: CATSDRDSAGDQPQHF. CDR3 sequence (DNA): TGTGCCACCAGTGATAGGGACAGCGCAGGAGATCAGCCCCAGCATTTT.